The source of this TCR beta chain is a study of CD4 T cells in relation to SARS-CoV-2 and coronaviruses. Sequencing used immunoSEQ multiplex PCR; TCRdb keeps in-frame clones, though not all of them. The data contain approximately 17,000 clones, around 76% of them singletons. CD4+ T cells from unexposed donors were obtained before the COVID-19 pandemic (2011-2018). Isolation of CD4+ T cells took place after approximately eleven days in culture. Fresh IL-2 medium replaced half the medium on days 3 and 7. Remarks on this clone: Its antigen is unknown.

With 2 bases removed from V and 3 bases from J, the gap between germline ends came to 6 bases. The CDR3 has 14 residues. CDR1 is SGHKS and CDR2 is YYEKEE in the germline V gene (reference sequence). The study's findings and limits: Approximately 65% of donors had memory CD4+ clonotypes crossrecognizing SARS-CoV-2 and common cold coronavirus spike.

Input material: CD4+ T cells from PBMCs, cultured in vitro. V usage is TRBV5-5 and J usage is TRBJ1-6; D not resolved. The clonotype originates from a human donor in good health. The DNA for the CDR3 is TGTGCCAGCAGCTTCCAGGTCTATAATTCACCCCTCCACTTT. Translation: CASSFQVYNSPLHF.